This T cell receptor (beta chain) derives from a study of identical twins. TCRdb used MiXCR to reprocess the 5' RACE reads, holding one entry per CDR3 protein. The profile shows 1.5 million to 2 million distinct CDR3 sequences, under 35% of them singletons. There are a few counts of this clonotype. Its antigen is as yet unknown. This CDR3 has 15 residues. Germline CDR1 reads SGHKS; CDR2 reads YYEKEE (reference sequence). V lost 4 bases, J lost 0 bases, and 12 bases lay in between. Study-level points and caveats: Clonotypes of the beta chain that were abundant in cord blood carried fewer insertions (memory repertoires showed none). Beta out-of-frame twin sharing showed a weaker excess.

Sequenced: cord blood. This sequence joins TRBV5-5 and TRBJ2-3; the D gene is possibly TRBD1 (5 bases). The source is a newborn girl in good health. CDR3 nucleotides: TGTGCCAGCAGCCCCCCAGGGTCTAGCACAGATACGCAGTATTTT. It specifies CASSPPGSSTDTQYF.